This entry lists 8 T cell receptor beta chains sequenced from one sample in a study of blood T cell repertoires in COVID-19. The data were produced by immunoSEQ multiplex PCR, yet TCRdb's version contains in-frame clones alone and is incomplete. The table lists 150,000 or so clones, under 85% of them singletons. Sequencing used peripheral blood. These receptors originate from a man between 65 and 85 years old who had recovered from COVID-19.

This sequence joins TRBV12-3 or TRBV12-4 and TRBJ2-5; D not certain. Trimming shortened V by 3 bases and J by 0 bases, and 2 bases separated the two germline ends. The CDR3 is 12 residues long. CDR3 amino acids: CASSFYQETQYF. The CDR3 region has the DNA TGTGCCAGCAGTTTCTACCAAGAGACCCAGTACTTC.

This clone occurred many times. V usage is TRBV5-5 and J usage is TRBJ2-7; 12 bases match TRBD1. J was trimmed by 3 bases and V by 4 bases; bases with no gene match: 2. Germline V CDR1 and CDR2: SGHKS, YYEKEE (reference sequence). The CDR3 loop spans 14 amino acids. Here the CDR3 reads CASSRDRGLYEQYF. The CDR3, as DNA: TGTGCCAGCAGCAGGGACAGGGGGCTCTACGAGCAGTACTTC.

CDR3 region: CASRTWTSSTDTQYF. The CDR3 DNA reads as TGTGCCAGCAGGACCTGGACTAGCTCTACAGATACGCAGTATTTT. The chain couples TRBV6-5 to TRBJ2-3; 8 bases align to TRBD2. CDR1 and CDR2 (germline): MNHEY, SVGAGI. This CDR3 comprises 15 residues. V lost 6 bases to trimming and J lost 3 bases; unmatched junction nucleotides: 8.

CDR3 sequence: CASSESGSRETQYF. In nucleotides, the CDR3 is TGTGCCAGCAGTGAATCGGGTAGCCGGGAGACCCAGTACTTC. This chain links TRBV25-1 with TRBJ2-5; no reliable D call. Germline V lookup: CDR1 MGHDK, CDR2 SYGVNS. V lost 1 base to trimming and J lost 5 bases, with 11 bases between them. The CDR3 has 14 amino acids.

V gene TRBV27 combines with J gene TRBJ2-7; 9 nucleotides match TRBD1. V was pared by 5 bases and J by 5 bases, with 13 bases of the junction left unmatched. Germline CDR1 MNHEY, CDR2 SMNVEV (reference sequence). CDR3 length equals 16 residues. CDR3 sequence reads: CASSPGQGSGIDEQYF. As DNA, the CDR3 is TGTGCCAGCAGTCCAGGACAGGGGTCAGGTATTGACGAGCAGTACTTC.

The CDR3 reads CASSATGTYEQYF. DNA for the CDR3: TGTGCCAGTAGCGCGACAGGGACCTACGAGCAGTACTTC. The chain combines TRBV19 with TRBJ2-7, with 7 bases matching TRBD1. The length of the CDR3 is 13 residues. V dropped 6 bases and J dropped 2; count of bases not matched to a gene: 4. CDR1 is LNHDA, CDR2 SQIVND, per germline (reference sequence).

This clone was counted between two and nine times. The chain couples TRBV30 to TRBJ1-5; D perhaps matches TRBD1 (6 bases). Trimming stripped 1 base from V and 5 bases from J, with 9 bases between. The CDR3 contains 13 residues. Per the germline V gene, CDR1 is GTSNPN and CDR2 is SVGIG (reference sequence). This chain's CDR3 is CAWSGGGDQPQHF. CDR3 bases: TGTGCCTGGAGTGGAGGGGGGGATCAGCCCCAGCATTTT.

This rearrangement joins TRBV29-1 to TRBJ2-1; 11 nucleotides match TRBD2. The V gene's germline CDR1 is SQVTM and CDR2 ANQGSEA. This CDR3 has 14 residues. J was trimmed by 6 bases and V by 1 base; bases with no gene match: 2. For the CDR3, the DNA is TGCAGCGTTGAAGGGCTAGCGGGAGGCAATGAGCAGTTCTTC. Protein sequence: CSVEGLAGGNEQFF.